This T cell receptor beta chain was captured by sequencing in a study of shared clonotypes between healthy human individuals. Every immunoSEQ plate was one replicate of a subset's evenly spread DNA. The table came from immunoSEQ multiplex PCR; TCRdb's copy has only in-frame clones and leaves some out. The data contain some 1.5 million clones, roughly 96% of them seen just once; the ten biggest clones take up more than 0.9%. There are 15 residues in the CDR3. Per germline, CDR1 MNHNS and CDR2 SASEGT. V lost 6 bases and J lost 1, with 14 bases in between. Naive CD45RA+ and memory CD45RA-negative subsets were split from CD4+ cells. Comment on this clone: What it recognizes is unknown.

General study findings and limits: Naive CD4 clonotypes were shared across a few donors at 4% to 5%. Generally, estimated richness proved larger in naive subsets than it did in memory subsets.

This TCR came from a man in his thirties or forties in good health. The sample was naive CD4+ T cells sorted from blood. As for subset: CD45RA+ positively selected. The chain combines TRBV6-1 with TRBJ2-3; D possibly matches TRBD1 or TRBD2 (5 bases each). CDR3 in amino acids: CASSSGTGGTDTQYF. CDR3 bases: TGTGCCAGCAGCTCCGGGACCGGGGGCACAGATACGCAGTATTTT.